This TCR beta chain emerged from a study of beta chain features in type 1 diabetes. The authors reverse transcribed all of the isolated RNA, so sequencing captured expressed TCRB transcripts. Clones were sequenced by immunoSEQ multiplex PCR, and TCRdb holds only the in-frame ones, with some missing. This table holds around 430,000 clones, about 29% found once. This clone appeared a few times. The sequenced material came from naive CD4+ T cells from blood. This TCR was sampled from a man between 18 and 29 years old in good health.

The CDR3 sequence: CAISTTGLANEKLFF. In DNA form, the CDR3 reads TGTGCCATCAGTACGACCGGGTTGGCGAATGAAAAACTGTTTTTT. The chain carries TRBV10-3 and TRBJ1-4; D is unresolved. The germline CDR1 and CDR2 sequences are ENHRY and SYGVKD. The CDR3 loop spans 15 amino acids. Trimming shortened V by 5 bases and J by 5 bases, and 15 bases separated the two germline ends.